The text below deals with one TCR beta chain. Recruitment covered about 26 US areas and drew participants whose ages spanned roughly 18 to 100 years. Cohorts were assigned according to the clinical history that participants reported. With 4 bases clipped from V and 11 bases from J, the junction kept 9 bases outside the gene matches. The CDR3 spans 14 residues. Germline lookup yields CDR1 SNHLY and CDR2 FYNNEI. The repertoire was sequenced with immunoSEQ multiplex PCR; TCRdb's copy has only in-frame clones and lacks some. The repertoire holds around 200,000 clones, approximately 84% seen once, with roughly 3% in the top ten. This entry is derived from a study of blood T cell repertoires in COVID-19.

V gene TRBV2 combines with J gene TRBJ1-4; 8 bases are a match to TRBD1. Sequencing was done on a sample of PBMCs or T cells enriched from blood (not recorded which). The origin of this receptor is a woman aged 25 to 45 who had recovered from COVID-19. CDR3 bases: TGTGCCAGCAGTGCAGGGGGCGGTTTAAAGAAACTGTTTTTT. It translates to CASSAGGGLKKLFF.